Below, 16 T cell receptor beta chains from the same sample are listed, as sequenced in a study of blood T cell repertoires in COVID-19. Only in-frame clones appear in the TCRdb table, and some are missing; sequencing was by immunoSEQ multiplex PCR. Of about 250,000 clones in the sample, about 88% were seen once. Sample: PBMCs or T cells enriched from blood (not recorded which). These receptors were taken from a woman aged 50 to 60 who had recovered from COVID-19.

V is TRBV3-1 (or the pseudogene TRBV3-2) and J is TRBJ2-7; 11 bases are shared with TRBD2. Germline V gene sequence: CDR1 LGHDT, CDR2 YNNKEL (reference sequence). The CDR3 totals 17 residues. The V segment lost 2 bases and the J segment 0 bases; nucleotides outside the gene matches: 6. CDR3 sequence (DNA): TGTGCCAGCAGCCAAACCCCCGGGACTAGCGGCTCCTACGAGCAGTACTTC. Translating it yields CASSQTPGTSGSYEQYF.

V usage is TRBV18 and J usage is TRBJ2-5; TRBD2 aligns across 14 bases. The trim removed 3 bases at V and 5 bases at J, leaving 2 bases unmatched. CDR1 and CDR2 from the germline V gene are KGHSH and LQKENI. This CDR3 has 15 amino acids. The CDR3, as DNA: TGTGCCAGCTCACCTGGACTAGCGGGAGGTGAGACCCAGTACTTC. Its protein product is CASSPGLAGGETQYF.

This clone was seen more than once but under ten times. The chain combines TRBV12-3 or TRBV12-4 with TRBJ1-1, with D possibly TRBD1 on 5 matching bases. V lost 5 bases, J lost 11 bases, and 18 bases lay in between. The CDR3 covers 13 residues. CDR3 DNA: TGTGCCAGCAGTCCCGGGACTCTAAGGAGGGCTTTCTTT. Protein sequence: CASSPGTLRRAFF.

The CDR3 is CATGGGAGNQPQHF. CDR3 DNA sequence: TGTGCCACCGGGGGGGGCGCGGGGAATCAGCCCCAGCATTTT. The chain has TRBV28 and TRBJ1-5, with D possibly TRBD1 on 6 matching bases. The CDR3 is 14 residues long. The V and J ends lost 10 bases and 4 bases respectively, with 17 bases between them. Germline assignment: CDR1 MDHEN and CDR2 SYDVKM.

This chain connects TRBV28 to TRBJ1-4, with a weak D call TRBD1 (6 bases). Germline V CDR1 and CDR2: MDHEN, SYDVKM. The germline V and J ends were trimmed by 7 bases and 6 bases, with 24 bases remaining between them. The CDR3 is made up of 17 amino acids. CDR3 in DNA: TGTGCCAGCAACATCTTTGGGACAACCCCCGGACATGAAAAACTGTTTTTT. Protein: CASNIFGTTPGHEKLFF.

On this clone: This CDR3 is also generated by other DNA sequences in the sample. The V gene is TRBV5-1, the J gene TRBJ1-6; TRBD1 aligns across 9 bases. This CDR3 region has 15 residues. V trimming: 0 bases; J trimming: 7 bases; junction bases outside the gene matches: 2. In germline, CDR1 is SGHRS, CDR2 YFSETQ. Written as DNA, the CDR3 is TGCGCCAGCAGCTTGGAAGGGACAGGGAATTCACCCCTCCACTTT. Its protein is CASSLEGTGNSPLHF.

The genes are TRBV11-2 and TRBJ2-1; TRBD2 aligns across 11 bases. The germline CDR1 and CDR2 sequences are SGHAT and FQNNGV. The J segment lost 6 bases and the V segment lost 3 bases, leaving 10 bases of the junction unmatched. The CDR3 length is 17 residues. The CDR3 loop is CASSFPVSGRAGNEQFF. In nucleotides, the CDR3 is TGTGCCAGCAGCTTCCCCGTTAGCGGGAGGGCTGGCAATGAGCAGTTCTTC.

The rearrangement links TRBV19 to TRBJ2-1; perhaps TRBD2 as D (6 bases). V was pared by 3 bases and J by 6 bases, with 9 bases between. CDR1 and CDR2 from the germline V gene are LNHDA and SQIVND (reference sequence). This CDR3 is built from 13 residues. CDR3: CASSIMGGNEQFF. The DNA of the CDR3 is TGTGCCAGTAGTATTATGGGGGGCAATGAGCAGTTCTTC.

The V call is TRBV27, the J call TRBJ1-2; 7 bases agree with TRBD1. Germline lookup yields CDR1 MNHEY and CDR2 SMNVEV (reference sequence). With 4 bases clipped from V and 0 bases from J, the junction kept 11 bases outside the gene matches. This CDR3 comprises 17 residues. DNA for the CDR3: TGTGCCAGCAGTTATCATCTACAGGGGAACACTAACTATGGCTACACCTTC. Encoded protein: CASSYHLQGNTNYGYTF.

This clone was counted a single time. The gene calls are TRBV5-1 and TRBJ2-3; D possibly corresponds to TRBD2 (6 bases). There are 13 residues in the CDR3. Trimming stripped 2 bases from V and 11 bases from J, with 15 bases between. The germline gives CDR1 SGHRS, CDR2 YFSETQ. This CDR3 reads CASSLSGTQGQYF. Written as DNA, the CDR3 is TGCGCCAGCAGCTTATCCGGGACTCAGGGGCAGTATTTT.

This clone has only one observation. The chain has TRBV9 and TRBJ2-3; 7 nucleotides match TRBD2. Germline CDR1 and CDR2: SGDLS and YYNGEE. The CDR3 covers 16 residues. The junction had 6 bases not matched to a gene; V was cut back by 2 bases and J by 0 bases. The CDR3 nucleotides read TGTGCCAGCAGCGTTGGCCTAGCGGCTAGCACAGATACGCAGTATTTT. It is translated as CASSVGLAASTDTQYF.

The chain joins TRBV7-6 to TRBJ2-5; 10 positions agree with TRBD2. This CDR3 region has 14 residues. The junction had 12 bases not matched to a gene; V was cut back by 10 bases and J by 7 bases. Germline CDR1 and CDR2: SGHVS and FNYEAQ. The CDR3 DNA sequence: TGTGCCATCGCGGAGCGGGAGGGTCTATCGACCCAGTACTTC. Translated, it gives CAIAEREGLSTQYF.

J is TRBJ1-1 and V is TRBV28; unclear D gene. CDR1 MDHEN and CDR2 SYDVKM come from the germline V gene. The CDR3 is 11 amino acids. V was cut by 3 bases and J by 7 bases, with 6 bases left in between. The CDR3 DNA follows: TGTGCCAGCAGTTTCTCAGTTGAAGCTTTCTTT. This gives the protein CASSFSVEAFF. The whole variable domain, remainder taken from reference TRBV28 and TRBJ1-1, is DVKVTQSSRYLVKRTGEKVFLECVQDMDHENMFWYRQDPGLGLRLIYFSYDVKMKEKGDIPEGYSVSREKKERFSLILESASTNQTSMYLCASSFSVEAFFGQGTRLTVV.

CDR3 coding DNA: TGTGCCAGCAGCACCCGGACAGGGTGGGCCTATGGCTACACCTTC. Protein sequence: CASSTRTGWAYGYTF. The chain uses TRBV13 and TRBJ1-2; 8 nucleotides align to TRBD1. The trim removed 5 bases at V and 4 bases at J, leaving 9 bases unmatched. The CDR3 runs to 15 residues. The V gene's germline CDR1 is PRHDT and CDR2 FYEKMQ (reference sequence).

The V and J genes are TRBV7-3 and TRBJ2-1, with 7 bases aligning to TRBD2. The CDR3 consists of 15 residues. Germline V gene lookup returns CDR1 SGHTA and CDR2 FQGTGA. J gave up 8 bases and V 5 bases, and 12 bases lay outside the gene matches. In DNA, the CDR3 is TGTGCCAGCAGCACGAACGGGAGGTTGTTCGATGAGCAGTTCTTC. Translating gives CASSTNGRLFDEQFF.

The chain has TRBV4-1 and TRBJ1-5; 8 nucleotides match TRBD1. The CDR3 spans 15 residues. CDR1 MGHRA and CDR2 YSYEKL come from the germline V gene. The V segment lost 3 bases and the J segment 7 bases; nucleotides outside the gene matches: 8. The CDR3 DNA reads TGCGCCAGCAGCCACAATCAGGGGGCGGGACAGCCCCAGCATTTT. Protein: CASSHNQGAGQPQHF.